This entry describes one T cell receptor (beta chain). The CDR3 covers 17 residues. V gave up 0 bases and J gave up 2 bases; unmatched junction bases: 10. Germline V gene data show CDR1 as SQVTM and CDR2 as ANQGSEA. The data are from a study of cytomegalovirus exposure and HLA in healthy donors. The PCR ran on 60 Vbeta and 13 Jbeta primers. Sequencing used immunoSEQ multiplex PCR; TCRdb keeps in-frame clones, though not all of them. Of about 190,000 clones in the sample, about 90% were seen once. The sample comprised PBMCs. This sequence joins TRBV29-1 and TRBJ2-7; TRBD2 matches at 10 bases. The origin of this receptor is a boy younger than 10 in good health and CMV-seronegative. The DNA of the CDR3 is TGCAGCGTTGAAGATGGATTAGCGGGGGGCCGAGCCTACGAGCAGTACTTC. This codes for CSVEDGLAGGRAYEQYF.